What follows describes a single TCR beta chain. From the RT-PCR reads, TCRdb called clonotypes with MiXCR, one entry per CDR3 protein. Of about 540,000 distinct CDR3 sequences detected, under 30% appear once; the ten largest clones hold 2.5% to 3.5%. The data originate from a study of response to subunit inactivated influenza vaccine. The CDR3 loop spans 17 amino acids. Germline lookup yields CDR1 DFQATT and CDR2 SNEGSKA (reference sequence). The V segment lost 4 bases and the J segment 3 bases; nucleotides outside the gene matches: 11. The same data also went into a second study, on T cells expressing NK-cell markers. That report adds: The authors made TCR beta cDNA libraries by 5'RACE template switching. This switching added a universal primer site and UMIs.

The TCR comes from a man in his fifties or sixties who received an inactivated influenza vaccine. The V call is TRBV20-1, the J call TRBJ2-1, with 11 bases lining up with TRBD2. The sequenced sample was CD4+ T cells sorted from PBMCs, obtained 11 to 12 days after vaccination. This chain's CDR3 is CSAIPGTSGWNYNEQFF. The CDR3 DNA reads TGCAGTGCTATCCCTGGGACTAGCGGTTGGAACTACAATGAGCAGTTCTTC.